This TCR beta chain was recorded in a study of blood T cell repertoires in COVID-19. This clone appeared once. The protocol was immunoSEQ multiplex PCR, while the TCRdb copy is restricted to in-frame clones and leaves out a portion. The table records tens of thousands of clones, roughly 80% of them present only once. Deletions cut 2 bases from V and 6 bases from J, with 8 bases between. The CDR3 is made up of 14 amino acids. Germline CDR1 is SGHTA and CDR2 is FQGNSA. Sample: peripheral blood. The receptor's source is an older woman with acute or convalescent COVID-19. The J gene is TRBJ1-6, the V gene TRBV7-2; D may be TRBD1 (6 bases). As DNA, the CDR3 is TGTGCCAGCAGCTTACAGGGGCCTAATTCACCCCTCCACTTT. This gives the protein CASSLQGPNSPLHF.